Below, 21 T cell receptor beta chains from the same sample are listed, as sequenced in a study of OX40 agonist ivuxolimab in advanced cancers. Libraries were constructed by the immunoSEQ multiplex PCR assay. TCRdb stores this immuneACCESS table with in-frame sequences only. Part of the clones is absent; in the studies checked, under half of the shortfall reflects unresolved V genes, and no reason is known for the rest. This sample lists under 85,000 clones; around 86% were detected once. Around 0.76% of the sample belongs to the ten largest clones. Sequencing used CD4+ or CD8+ T cells sorted from blood, obtained in a trial of the OX40 agonist ivuxolimab. These receptors were taken from an adult with an advanced solid tumor such as melanoma, head and neck, liver or kidney cancer.

The J gene is TRBJ1-4, the V gene TRBV11-2, with unresolved D. The CDR3 runs to 14 residues. CDR1 SGHAT and CDR2 FQNNGV come from the germline V gene. Trimming pared 1 base from V and 5 bases from J, leaving 8 bases between. CDR3 nucleotide sequence: TGTGCCAGCAGCTTAGTGGGATTAAATGAAAAACTGTTTTTT. Its translation: CASSLVGLNEKLFF.

The V call is TRBV7-2, the J call TRBJ2-5, with TRBD1 matching over 8 bases. Germline lookup yields CDR1 SGHTA and CDR2 FQGNSA. The CDR3 consists of 17 residues. The V segment lost 3 bases and the J segment 5 bases; nucleotides outside the gene matches: 14. The CDR3 reads CASSFSGFGRGRETQYF. In DNA form, the CDR3 reads TGTGCCAGCAGCTTTTCGGGTTTCGGCAGGGGGCGGGAGACCCAGTACTTC.

J is TRBJ2-1 and V is TRBV28; possible D gene TRBD2, 5 bases. Trimming took 6 bases from V and 2 from J, leaving 8 bases between them. Germline assignment: CDR1 MDHEN and CDR2 SYDVKM. The CDR3 extends over 13 amino acids. CDR3 DNA sequence: TGTGCCAGCAGAGACTATGCCTACAATGAGCAGTTCTTC. This sequence encodes CASRDYAYNEQFF.

The rearrangement uses TRBV9 and TRBJ2-7, with D possibly TRBD1 on 5 matching bases. V was clipped by 3 bases and J by 1 base, with 17 bases between them. CDR3 length equals 16 residues. Per the germline V gene, CDR1 is SGDLS and CDR2 is YYNGEE. The CDR3 region is CASSATDSLQSYEQYF. DNA of the CDR3: TGTGCCAGCAGCGCCACAGACAGTCTACAATCCTACGAGCAGTACTTC.

V gene TRBV29-1 combines with J gene TRBJ2-1, with TRBD2 matching over 9 bases. Trimming at V came to 6 bases and at J to 6 bases, leaving 6 bases not matched to a gene. This CDR3 has 13 residues. CDR1 and CDR2 from the germline V gene are SQVTM and ANQGSEA. CDR3 amino acids: CSVGLASGNEQFF. The CDR3 DNA follows: TGCAGCGTGGGACTAGCATCCGGCAATGAGCAGTTCTTC.

This chain joins TRBV6-1 and TRBJ2-7; possibly TRBD2 for D (6 bases). The germline V gene has CDR1 MNHNS and CDR2 SASEGT. Deletions cut 7 bases from V and 2 bases from J, with 15 bases between. The CDR3 is 14 residues long. CDR3 in amino acids: CASTPARGTYEQYF. The DNA for the CDR3 is TGTGCCAGCACCCCTGCGCGGGGTACCTACGAGCAGTACTTC.

The chain employs TRBV5-4 and TRBJ1-3, with D hard to call. The CDR3 length is 17 residues. CDR1 and CDR2 (germline): SGHNT, YYREEE (reference sequence). Trimming removed 3 bases at V and 2 bases at J, with 18 bases between. DNA for the CDR3: TGTGCCAGCAGCTCGGGTTCCCGACTCTTGGCTGGAAACACCATATATTTT. This gives the protein CASSSGSRLLAGNTIYF.

V is TRBV9 and J is TRBJ2-7; D perhaps matches TRBD2 (6 bases). CDR3 size: 13 residues. Trimming cost V 2 bases and J 1 base, with 7 bases left between them. Germline V gene data show CDR1 as SGDLS and CDR2 as YYNGEE. CDR3 residues: CASSVEGSYEQYF. CDR3 DNA: TGTGCCAGCAGCGTGGAGGGATCCTACGAGCAGTACTTC.

The V and J genes are TRBV5-5 and TRBJ1-5; D gene unclear. The germline CDR1 and CDR2 sequences are SGHKS and YYEKEE (reference sequence). CDR3 length: 12 residues. Trimming shortened V by 0 bases and J by 7 bases, and 5 bases separated the two germline ends. The CDR3 region is CASSLGSQPQHF. In nucleotides, the CDR3 is TGTGCCAGCAGCTTGGGGTCCCAGCCCCAGCATTTT. Full variable domain (outside the CDR3, taken from reference TRBV5-5 and TRBJ1-5): DAGVTQSPTHLIKTRGQQVTLRCSPISGHKSVSWYQQVLGQGPQFIFQYYEKEERGRGNFPDRFSARQFPNYSSELNVNALLLGDSALYLCASSLGSQPQHFGDGTRLSIL.

This sequence joins TRBV7-2 and TRBJ2-1, with D hard to call. The CDR3 totals 15 residues. Germline V gene data show CDR1 as SGHTA and CDR2 as FQGNSA. Trimming shortened V by 4 bases and J by 6 bases, and 16 bases separated the two germline ends. The CDR3 loop is CASSSDPFPPNEQFF. CDR3 DNA sequence: TGTGCCAGCAGCTCAGACCCCTTCCCCCCCAATGAGCAGTTCTTC.

CDR3 sequence: CASRTSTDTQYF. The CDR3 bases are TGTGCCAGCAGGACAAGCACAGATACGCAGTATTTT. V is TRBV27 and J is TRBJ2-3; D uncertain. CDR1 and CDR2 (germline): MNHEY, SMNVEV (reference sequence). The CDR3 totals 12 residues. Deletions cut 6 bases from V and 0 bases from J, with 4 bases between.

DNA of the CDR3: TGTGCCAGCAGTGACGAGGTTTGGTCAGATACGCAGTATTTT. This encodes CASSDEVWSDTQYF. This chain connects TRBV6-4 to TRBJ2-3, with D unresolved. Germline V gene lookup returns CDR1 MRHNA and CDR2 SNTAGT. The V end was cut by 2 bases, the J end by 4 bases, with 10 bases between. This CDR3 spans 14 amino acids.

This rearrangement joins TRBV30 to TRBJ2-7; maybe TRBD2 (5 bases). The CDR3 sequence is 15 residues long. V shed 2 bases and J shed 3 bases, with 17 bases lying between them. The germline V gene has CDR1 GTSNPN and CDR2 SVGIG (reference sequence). DNA for the CDR3: TGTGCCTGGAGTCCCCCGGGAATGAATTTCTACGAGCAGTACTTC. Translation: CAWSPPGMNFYEQYF.

The rearrangement links TRBV6-1 to TRBJ2-6; tentatively, D is TRBD2 (5 bases). This CDR3 has 15 amino acids. Germline V gene data show CDR1 as MNHNS and CDR2 as SASEGT. The V end lost 7 bases, the J end lost 3 bases, and 13 bases lay between the germline ends. The CDR3 nucleotides read TGTGCCAGCAAGGAGGTTTGGGGTGGGGCCAACGTCCTGACTTTC. Amino acids: CASKEVWGGANVLTF.

The gene calls are TRBV6-1 and TRBJ1-2; weak D call: TRBD1 (5 bases). Between the trimmed V and J ends, which lost 1 base and 4 bases, there was a span of 10 bases. This CDR3 has 14 residues. In germline, CDR1 is MNHNS, CDR2 SASEGT. The CDR3: CASSEGGAVYGYTF. CDR3 in DNA: TGTGCCAGCAGTGAAGGAGGGGCAGTCTATGGCTACACCTTC.

The rearrangement uses TRBV7-8 and TRBJ2-3; TRBD2 agrees at 12 bases. Germline loops: CDR1 SGHVS, CDR2 FQNEAQ. This CDR3 is 17 amino acids long. Trimming took 2 bases from V and 1 from J; bases not matched to a gene: 4. The CDR3 is CASSLSWTSGGTDTQYF. In DNA, the CDR3 is TGTGCCAGCAGCTTATCCTGGACTAGCGGGGGCACAGATACGCAGTATTTT.

V usage is TRBV11-2 and J usage is TRBJ2-7, with TRBD2 as a possible D gene (6 bases). Trimming removed 5 bases from V and 2 bases from J, with 13 bases in between. The CDR3 runs 14 residues. CDR1 is SGHAT and CDR2 is FQNNGV in the germline V gene. In DNA form, the CDR3 reads TGTGCCAGCAGCCAGAATGGAGGGGCCTACGAGCAGTACTTC. It yields the protein CASSQNGGAYEQYF.

The chain combines TRBV14 with TRBJ1-5; 11 bases agree with TRBD1. J gave up 0 bases and V 0 bases, and 10 bases lay outside the gene matches. CDR1 is SGHDN and CDR2 is FVKESK in the germline V gene. The CDR3 covers 20 residues. The CDR3: CASSQDLRDRGEDSNQPQHF. The CDR3 DNA reads TGTGCCAGCAGCCAAGACCTCCGGGACAGGGGGGAGGATAGCAATCAGCCCCAGCATTTT.

This chain uses TRBV7-2 with TRBJ2-3; D unclear. Deletions cut 11 bases from V and 0 bases from J, with 9 bases between. The CDR3 runs to 12 residues. CDR1 and CDR2 from the germline V gene are SGHTA and FQGNSA. CDR3 region: CASGRSTDTQYF. The CDR3 region has the DNA TGTGCCTCTGGACGGAGCACAGATACGCAGTATTTT.

This chain uses TRBV7-2 with TRBJ2-3; D not resolved. This CDR3 is 15 amino acids long. V lost 5 bases and J lost 1, with 13 bases in between. Germline assignment: CDR1 SGHTA and CDR2 FQGNSA. The CDR3 nucleotides are TGTGCCAGCAGCCCACTCGGCCAGGGCACAGATACGCAGTATTTT. The encoded protein is CASSPLGQGTDTQYF.

The J gene is TRBJ2-5, the V gene TRBV19, with 9 bases fitting TRBD1. The V and J ends lost 8 bases and 4 bases, in that order; junction bases with no gene match: 8. This CDR3 contains 14 residues. Germline-derived CDR1 and CDR2 are LNHDA and SQIVND (reference sequence). CDR3 in DNA: TGTGCCAGTCATCAGGGGACAGGGACAGAGACCCAGTACTTC. Amino acids: CASHQGTGTETQYF. The full variable domain, rest sourced from reference TRBV19 and TRBJ2-5, is DGGITQSPKYLFRKEGQNVTLSCEQNLNHDAMYWYRQDPGQGLRLIYYSQIVNDFQKGDIAEGYSVSREKKESFPLTVTSAQKNPTAFYLCASHQGTGTETQYFGPGTRLLVL.